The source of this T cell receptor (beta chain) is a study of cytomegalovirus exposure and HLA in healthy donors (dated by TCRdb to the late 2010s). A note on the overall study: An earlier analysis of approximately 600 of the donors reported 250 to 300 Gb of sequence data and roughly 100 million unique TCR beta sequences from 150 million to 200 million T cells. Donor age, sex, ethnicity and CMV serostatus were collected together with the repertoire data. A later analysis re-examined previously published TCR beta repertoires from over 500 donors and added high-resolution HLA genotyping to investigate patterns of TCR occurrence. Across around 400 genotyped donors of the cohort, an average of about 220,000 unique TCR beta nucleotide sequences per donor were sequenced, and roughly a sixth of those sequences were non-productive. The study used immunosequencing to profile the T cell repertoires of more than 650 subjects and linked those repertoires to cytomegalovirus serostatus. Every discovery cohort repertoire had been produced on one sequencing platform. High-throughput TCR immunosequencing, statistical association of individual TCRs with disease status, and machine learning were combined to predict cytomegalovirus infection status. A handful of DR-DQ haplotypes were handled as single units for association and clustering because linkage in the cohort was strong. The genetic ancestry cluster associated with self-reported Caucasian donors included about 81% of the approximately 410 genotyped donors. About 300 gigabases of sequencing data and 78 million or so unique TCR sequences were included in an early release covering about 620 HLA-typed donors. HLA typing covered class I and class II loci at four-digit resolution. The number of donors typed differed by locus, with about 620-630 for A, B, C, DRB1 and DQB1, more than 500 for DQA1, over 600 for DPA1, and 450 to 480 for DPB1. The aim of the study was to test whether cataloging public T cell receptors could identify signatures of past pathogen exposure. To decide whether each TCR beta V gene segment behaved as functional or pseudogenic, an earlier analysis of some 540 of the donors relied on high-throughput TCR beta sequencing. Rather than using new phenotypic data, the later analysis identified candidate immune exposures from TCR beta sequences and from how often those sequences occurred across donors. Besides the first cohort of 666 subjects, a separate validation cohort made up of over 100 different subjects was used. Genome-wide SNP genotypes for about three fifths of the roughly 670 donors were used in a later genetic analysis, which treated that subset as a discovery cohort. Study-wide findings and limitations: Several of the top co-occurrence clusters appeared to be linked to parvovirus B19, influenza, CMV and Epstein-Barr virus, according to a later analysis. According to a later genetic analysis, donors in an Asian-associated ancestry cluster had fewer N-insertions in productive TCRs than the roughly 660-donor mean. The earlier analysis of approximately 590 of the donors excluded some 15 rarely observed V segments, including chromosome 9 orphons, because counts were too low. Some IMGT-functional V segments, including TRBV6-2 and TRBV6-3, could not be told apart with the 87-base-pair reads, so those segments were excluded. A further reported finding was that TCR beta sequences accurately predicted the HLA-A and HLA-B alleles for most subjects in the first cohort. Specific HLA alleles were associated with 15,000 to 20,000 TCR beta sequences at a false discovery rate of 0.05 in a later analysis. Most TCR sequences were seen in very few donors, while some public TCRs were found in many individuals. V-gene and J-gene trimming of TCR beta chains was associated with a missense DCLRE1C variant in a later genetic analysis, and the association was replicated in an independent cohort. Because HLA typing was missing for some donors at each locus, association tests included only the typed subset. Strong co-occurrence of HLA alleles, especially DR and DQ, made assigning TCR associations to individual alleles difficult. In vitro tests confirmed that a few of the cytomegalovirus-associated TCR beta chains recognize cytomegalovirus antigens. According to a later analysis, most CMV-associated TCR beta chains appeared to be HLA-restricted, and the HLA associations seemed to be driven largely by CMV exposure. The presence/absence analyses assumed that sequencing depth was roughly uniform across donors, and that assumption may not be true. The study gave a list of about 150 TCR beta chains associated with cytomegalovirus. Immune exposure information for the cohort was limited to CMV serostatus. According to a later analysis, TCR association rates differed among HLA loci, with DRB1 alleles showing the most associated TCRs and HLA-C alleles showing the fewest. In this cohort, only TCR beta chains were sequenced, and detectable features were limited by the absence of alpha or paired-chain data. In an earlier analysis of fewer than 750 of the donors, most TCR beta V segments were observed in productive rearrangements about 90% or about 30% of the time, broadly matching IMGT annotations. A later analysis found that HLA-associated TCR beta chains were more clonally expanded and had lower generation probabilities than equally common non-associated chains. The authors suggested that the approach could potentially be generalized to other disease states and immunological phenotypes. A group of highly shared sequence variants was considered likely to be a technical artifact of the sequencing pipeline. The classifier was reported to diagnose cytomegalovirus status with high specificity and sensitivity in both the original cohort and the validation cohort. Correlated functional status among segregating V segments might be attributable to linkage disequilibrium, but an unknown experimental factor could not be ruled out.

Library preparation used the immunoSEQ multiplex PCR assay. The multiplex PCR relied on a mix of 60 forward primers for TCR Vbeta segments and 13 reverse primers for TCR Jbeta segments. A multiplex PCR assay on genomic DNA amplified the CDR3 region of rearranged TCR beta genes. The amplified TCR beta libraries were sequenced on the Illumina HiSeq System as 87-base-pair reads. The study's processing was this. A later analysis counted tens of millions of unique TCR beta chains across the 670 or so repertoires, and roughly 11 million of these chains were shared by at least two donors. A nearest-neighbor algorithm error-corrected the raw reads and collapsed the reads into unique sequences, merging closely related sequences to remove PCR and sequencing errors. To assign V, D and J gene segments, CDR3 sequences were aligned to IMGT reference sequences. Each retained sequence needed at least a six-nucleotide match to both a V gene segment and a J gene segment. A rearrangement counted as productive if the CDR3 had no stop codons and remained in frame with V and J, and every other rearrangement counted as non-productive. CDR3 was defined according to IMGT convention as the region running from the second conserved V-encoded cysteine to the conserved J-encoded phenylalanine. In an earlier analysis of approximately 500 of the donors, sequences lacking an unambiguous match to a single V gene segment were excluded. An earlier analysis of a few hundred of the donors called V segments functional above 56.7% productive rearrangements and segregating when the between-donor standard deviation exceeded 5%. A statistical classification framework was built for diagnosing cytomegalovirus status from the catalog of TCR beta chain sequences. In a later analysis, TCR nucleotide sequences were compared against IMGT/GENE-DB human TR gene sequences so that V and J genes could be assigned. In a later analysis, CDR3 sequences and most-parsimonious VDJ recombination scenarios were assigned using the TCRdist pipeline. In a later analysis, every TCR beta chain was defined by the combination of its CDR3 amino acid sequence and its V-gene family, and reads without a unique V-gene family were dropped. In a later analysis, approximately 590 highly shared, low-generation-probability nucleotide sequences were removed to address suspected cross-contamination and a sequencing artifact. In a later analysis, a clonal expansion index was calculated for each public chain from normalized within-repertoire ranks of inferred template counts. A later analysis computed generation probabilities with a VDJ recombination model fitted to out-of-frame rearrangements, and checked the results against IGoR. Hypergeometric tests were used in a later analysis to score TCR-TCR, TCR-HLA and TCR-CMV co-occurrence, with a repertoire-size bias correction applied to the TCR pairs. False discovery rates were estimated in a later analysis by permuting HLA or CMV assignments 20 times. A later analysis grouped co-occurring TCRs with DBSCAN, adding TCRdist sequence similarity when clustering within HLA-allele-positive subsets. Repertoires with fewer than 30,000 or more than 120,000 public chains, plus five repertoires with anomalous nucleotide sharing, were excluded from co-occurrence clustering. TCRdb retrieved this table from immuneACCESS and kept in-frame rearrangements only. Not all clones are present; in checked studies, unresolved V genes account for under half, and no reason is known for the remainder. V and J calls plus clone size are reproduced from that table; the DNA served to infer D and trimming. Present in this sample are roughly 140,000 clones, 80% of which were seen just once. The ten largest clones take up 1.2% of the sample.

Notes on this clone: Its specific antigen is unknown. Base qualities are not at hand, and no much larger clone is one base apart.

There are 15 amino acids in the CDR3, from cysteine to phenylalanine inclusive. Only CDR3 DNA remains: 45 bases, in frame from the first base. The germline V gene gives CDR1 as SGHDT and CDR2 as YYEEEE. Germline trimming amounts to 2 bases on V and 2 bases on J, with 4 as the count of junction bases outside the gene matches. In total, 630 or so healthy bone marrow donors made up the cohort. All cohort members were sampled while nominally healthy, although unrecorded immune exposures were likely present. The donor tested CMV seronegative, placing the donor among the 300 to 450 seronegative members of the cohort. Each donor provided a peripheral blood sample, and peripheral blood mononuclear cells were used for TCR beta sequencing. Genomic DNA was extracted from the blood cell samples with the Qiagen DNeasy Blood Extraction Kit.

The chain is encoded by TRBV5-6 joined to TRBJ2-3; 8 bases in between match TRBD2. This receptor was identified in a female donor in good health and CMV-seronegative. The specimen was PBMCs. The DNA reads TGTGCCAGCAGCTTACTACTAGCGGACACAGATACGCAGTATTTT. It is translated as CASSLLLADTDTQYF.